Sequencing of this TCR beta chain was carried out in a study of beta chain features in type 1 diabetes. Study results and limitations: TCRB CDR3s from Type 1 diabetes patients were moderately but significantly shorter in all four CD4+ subsets.

Investigators reverse transcribed all isolated RNA, so they sequenced expressed TCRB transcripts. Produced via immunoSEQ multiplex PCR; TCRdb's table is partial and in-frame only. The table has 150,000 to 200,000 clones, approximately 10% seen once. With 6 bases removed from V and 1 base from J, the gap between germline ends came to 11 bases. CDR3 length: 14 amino acids. Germline CDR1 SGHDT, CDR2 YYEEEE. As concerns this clone: Its antigen is not identified.

Sequenced sample: central memory CD4+ T cells from blood. The chain combines TRBV5-6 with TRBJ2-1, with D perhaps matching TRBD2 (6 bases). The sequence derives from a young woman with type 1 diabetes. In DNA, the CDR3 is TGTGCCAGCACCCGGGGGTGGTCCTACAATGAGCAGTTCTTC. Translating it yields CASTRGWSYNEQFF.